This T cell receptor (beta chain) was recorded in a study of tumor-infiltrating lymphocytes in localized non-small cell lung cancer listed by TCRdb under 2021. Notes on the research overall: The cohort covered several histologies, both smokers and never-smokers, and patients whose samples were collected after neoadjuvant chemotherapy. Resected tumor tissue and uninvolved lung tissue described as non-adjacent to the tumor were contributed by each patient, with both tissues obtained from the same patient. Alongside flow cytometry, multiplex immunofluorescence, RNA-seq, exome sequencing and proteomics, TCR sequencing was applied to the same patients as one of several integrated assays. In total, the ICON cohort was made up of 150 or so surgical patients who had localized non-small cell lung cancer and whose tumors were resected. The paired tumor versus uninvolved lung comparison of immunoSEQ T-cell fraction included some 54 patients.

Remarks on this clone: Its antigen specificity is not known. No base quality values were provided; no much bigger clone lies one nucleotide off.

Broader findings and caveats from the paper: Tumor T-cell fraction from TCR sequencing was not associated with recurrence-free survival (p = 0.61). Assay coverage differed among patients according to how much tissue was available, so only a subset of the cohort had TCR sequencing. In line with immunofluorescence CD3 counts, TCRbeta sequencing supported higher T cell infiltration in tumors compared with uninvolved lung tissue. The TCR-derived T-cell fraction showed no difference between the flow cytometry-defined immunotypes IM1 (good prognosis) and IM2 (poor prognosis). Because different assays used different pieces of the same tissue, intratumor heterogeneity could not be separated from technical variation.

Reading from cysteine to phenylalanine, the CDR3 counts 13 amino acids. The entry retains the CDR3 DNA only, 39 bases that are in frame from base 1. As encoded in the germline V gene (reference sequence), CDR1 is LNHDA while CDR2 is SQIVND. V loses 6 bases, J loses 13 bases, and the germline ends lie 19 bases apart. The immunoSEQ assay used for TCR sequencing gave the T-cell fraction in both tumor and uninvolved lung tissue. Per the authors' processing: For survival analysis, patients were divided into high (upper tertile) and low (lower two tertiles) T-cell fraction groups, which were compared by log-rank test. A signed-rank test was used to test differences in T-cell fraction between paired tumor and uninvolved lung samples. The table comes from immuneACCESS by way of TCRdb, which keeps in-frame sequences with V and J called. Part of the clones is missing from these tables; in studies checked, under half for an unresolved V gene and the rest for unknown reasons. That table is the source of V, J and clone size, and D and trimming were worked out from the DNA. The sample has fewer than 20,000 clones on record, roughly 79% of them singletons. The ten top clones hold approximately 9.6% of the sample.

Enrollment in ICON was initiated in 2016, and the last patient was enrolled in September 2018. A subcohort of some 80 patients provided fresh tumor and matched uninvolved tissue for in-depth immune analyses, with TCR sequencing among those analyses. DNA isolated from bulk tissue, without cell sorting, was used for TCR sequencing. This clonotype originated in a human donor with non-small cell lung cancer. The V gene is TRBV19 and the J gene is TRBJ2-1, with an unclear D gene assignment. The material sequenced was lung tumor tissue. CDR3 loop: CASSEKGEERQFF. The DNA is TGTGCCAGTAGCGAGAAGGGTGAGGAGAGACAGTTCTTC. With all but the CDR3 taken from the reference TRBV19 and TRBJ2-1 genes, the full variable domain is: DGGITQSPKYLFRKEGQNVTLSCEQNLNHDAMYWYRQDPGQGLRLIYYSQIVNDFQKGDIAEGYSVSREKKESFPLTVTSAQKNPTAFYLCASSEKGEERQFFGPGTRLTVL.